Listed here is a single TCR beta chain. Only one count was recorded for this clone. It lacks a known antigen. There are no base qualities to consult, and no much larger clone falls within one base. TCRbeta CDR3 regions were amplified from genomic DNA by means of the immunoSEQ Assay, a bias-controlled multiplex PCR. For the original study's pipeline: The number of nucleated cells in each sample was estimated from the amplification of reference gene primers within the assay. To quantify the absolute abundance of each unique TCRbeta CDR3 rearrangement, sequence reads were collapsed and filtered. For each sample, productive Simpson clonality was calculated as the square root of Simpson's diversity index over productive rearrangements. What TCRdb holds here is the immuneACCESS table cut down to in-frame rearrangements. Part of the clones is not present; checked against another copy, under half of the missing clones reflect an unresolved V gene, and the others are unexplained. V and J calls plus clone size are reproduced from that table; the DNA served to infer D and trimming. The sample has roughly 180,000 clones on record, around 74% of them singletons. The ten largest clonotypes hold roughly 8% of the sample.

This specimen belongs to a study of blood T cell repertoires in COVID-19 (dated by TCRdb to 2018 to 2021). Concerning the study at large: The collaborator samples originated in the United States, Italy and Spain and spanned the acute and convalescent phases of COVID-19. The repertoires were released in a freely available public database intended as a resource for research on the immune response to SARS-CoV-2. The prospective study material was composed of cDNA or gDNA derived from T cells, B-cell-depleted T cells, or PBMCs. The dataset comprised deeply sampled blood TCRbeta repertoires from subjects exposed to, actively infected with, or recovered from COVID-19. The samples were drawn from two sources: the first 160 participants of the ongoing ImmuneRACE study, and 950 to 1,500 subjects contributed by 6 global collaborators. The sample metadata nearly always contained a de-identified subject ID, COVID-19 status, age in years and sex. Where available, HLA class I and class II types were obtained from metadata supplied by the sample provider rather than from assay-based typing.

What the authors observed across the whole study: How much clinical and demographic metadata was included differed by source and by participant, and the metadata was provided uncurated.

In Seattle, one collaborating source enrolled patients while the infection was active and tracked those patients longitudinally over the course of disease. Whole blood was collected in K2EDTA tubes by collaborating institutions according to the institutions' own protocols. For TCRbeta analysis, collaborators shipped samples as frozen whole blood, isolated PBMCs, or DNA extracted from either of those sample types. The CDR3 contains 19 residues, cysteine and phenylalanine counted. Just CDR3 DNA is preserved here, 57 bases in frame from base 1. CDR1 and CDR2, looked up from the germline V gene (reference sequence), are GTSNPN and SVGIG. Trimming leaves V shorter by 0 bases and J shorter by 2 bases, with the junction holding 15 bases beyond the gene matches.

The chain joins TRBV30 to TRBJ2-1, and 8 junctional nucleotides match TRBD2. The TCR was taken from a woman in her sixties with COVID-19, enrolled during active disease. Material for sequencing was peripheral blood. The nucleotides are TGTGCCTGGAGTGTACACCAGGGCGTTAGCGGGGTGCCCTACAATGAGCAGTTCTTC. Protein translation: CAWSVHQGVSGVPYNEQFF. Here the CDR3 is joined to the reference TRBV30 and TRBJ2-1 genes, and the full variable domain is: SQTIHQWPATLVQPVGSPLSLECTVEGTSNPNLYWYRQAAGRGLQLLFYSVGIGQISSEVPQNLSASRPQDRQFILSSKKLLLSDSGFYLCAWSVHQGVSGVPYNEQFFGPGTRLTVL.